This TCR beta chain originates from a study of T cells in Graves' hyperthyroidism and ophthalmopathy. The TCR beta CDR3 regions underwent amplification using RNA transcripts as the source. The HTBI set primed first-round TCR CDR3 RT-PCR. TCRdb called the multiplex PCR reads again in MiXCR, with one record for every CDR3 protein. Among about 270,000 distinct CDR3 sequences, over 20% were seen once, and the ten largest hold roughly 60%. Trimming took 6 bases from V and 2 from J; bases not matched to a gene: 13. Germline loops: CDR1 ENHRY, CDR2 SYGVKD. CDR3 size: 16 residues. General study points: The authors' 13 V-J model separated ophthalmopathy from stable hyperthyroidism.

Comment on this clonotype: The antigen remains unidentified.

A patient was excluded if there was uncontrolled infection, other autoimmune disease, pregnancy or lactation. The source is a man aged 30 to 39 with Graves' ophthalmopathy. Sequenced sample: blood. This chain joins TRBV10-3 and TRBJ2-7, with 7 bases fitting TRBD2. The DNA for the CDR3 is TGTGCCATCAGAGACATGGGGGGGACGGATACCTACGAGCAGTACTTC. Amino acids: CAIRDMGGTDTYEQYF.